This is a list of T cell receptor beta chains from one sample in a study of regulatory T cells in long-lasting Graves disease. TCRdb fed the multiplex PCR reads into MiXCR, producing one record per CDR3 protein. The sample carries approximately 350,000 distinct CDR3 sequences, roughly 17% recorded once. These data were also reused for a study on T cells in Graves' hyperthyroidism and ophthalmopathy.

This sample comprised peripheral blood mononuclear cells (PBMCs), obtained at new diagnosis, from a patient treated with antithyroid drugs. Receptor source: a woman aged 18 to 35 with Graves disease. The CDR3 runs from the conserved cysteine through the conserved F or W.

V,J,CDR3
TRBV2,TRBJ1-3,CASSLGGNSGNTIYF
TRBV4-2,TRBJ2-7,CASSQDWGGAYEQYF
TRBV9,TRBJ1-1,CASSVGQTMNTEAFF
TRBV4-2,TRBJ1-4,CASSQDPVRTNEKLFF
TRBV6-1,TRBJ2-5,CASRRTAQETQYF
TRBV6-4,TRBJ2-7,CASGGRGPVHEQYF
TRBV12-3/TRBV12-4,TRBJ1-4,CASSLYGPNEKLFF
TRBV14,TRBJ1-2,CASSQGMGHYGYTF
TRBV2,TRBJ1-1,CASSRDRGVLNTEAFF
TRBV5-1,TRBJ1-5,CASSLGGTGAPDQPQHF
TRBV2,TRBJ1-2,CASSEQGHYGYTF
TRBV2,TRBJ1-2,CASSESGSNYGYTF
TRBV18,TRBJ2-5,CASSKGRQQESQYF
TRBV6-2/TRBV6-3,TRBJ1-1,CASSYSTLNTEAFF
TRBV5-1,TRBJ2-5,CASSPEGGTGETQYF
TRBV11-1,TRBJ1-1,CASMGTASTEAFF
TRBV9,TRBJ1-5,CASSVGQGSNQPQHF
TRBV5-1,TRBJ2-1,CASRSNRLAAYNEQFF
TRBV6-1,TRBJ2-5,CASSLRQGQETQYF
TRBV5-5,TRBJ2-1,CASSLGMEGKGNEQFF
TRBV11-2,TRBJ2-7,CASSFRQGGTEQYF
TRBV5-1,TRBJ2-1,CASSFQGALDEQFF
TRBV6-1,TRBJ2-1,CASRSYLAGAYNEQFF
TRBV3-1,TRBJ2-7,CASSQDARYEQYF
TRBV30,TRBJ2-5,CAWSVRVRQETQYF
TRBV3-1,TRBJ2-3,CASSQDRLSTQYF
TRBV30,TRBJ1-2,CAWSVRQMDGYTF
TRBV7-8,TRBJ2-5,CASSSPGWAGMSQTQYF
TRBV7-8,TRBJ2-7,CASSLAANSYEQYF
TRBV12-3/TRBV12-4,TRBJ1-6,CASTRLTTGGGNSPLHF
TRBV2,TRBJ2-5,CASSDASSVETQYF
TRBV20-1,TRBJ1-2,CSDNRGCGRVGYTF
TRBV11-1,TRBJ2-3,CTSSSWEGADTQYF
TRBV13,TRBJ1-4,CASSFPGTVNEKLFF
TRBV2,TRBJ1-1,CASISQNTEAFF
TRBV4-2,TRBJ1-1,CASSQGPGSETEAFF
TRBV20-1,TRBJ2-2,CSARWEGNTGELFF
TRBV7-8,TRBJ2-6,CASSPSPESGANVLTF
TRBV10-1,TRBJ1-3,CASRPGQGALGNTIYF
TRBV19,TRBJ2-3,CASGMQNGDTQYF
TRBV9,TRBJ2-5,CASSVASGKGETQYF
TRBV18,TRBJ2-7,CASSPLRRDEQYF
TRBV5-1,TRBJ1-1,CASSRPGQGTEAFF
TRBV6-1,TRBJ1-5,CASSEGQHSNQPQHF
TRBV5-1,TRBJ2-5,CASSFGRGLETQYF
TRBV3-1,.,CASSQTGQGETQYF
TRBV20-1,TRBJ1-2,CSASEGQGVWGYTF
TRBV12-3/TRBV12-4,TRBJ1-2,CASSSLFGYTF
TRBV29-1,TRBJ1-3,CSVKDSGNTIYF